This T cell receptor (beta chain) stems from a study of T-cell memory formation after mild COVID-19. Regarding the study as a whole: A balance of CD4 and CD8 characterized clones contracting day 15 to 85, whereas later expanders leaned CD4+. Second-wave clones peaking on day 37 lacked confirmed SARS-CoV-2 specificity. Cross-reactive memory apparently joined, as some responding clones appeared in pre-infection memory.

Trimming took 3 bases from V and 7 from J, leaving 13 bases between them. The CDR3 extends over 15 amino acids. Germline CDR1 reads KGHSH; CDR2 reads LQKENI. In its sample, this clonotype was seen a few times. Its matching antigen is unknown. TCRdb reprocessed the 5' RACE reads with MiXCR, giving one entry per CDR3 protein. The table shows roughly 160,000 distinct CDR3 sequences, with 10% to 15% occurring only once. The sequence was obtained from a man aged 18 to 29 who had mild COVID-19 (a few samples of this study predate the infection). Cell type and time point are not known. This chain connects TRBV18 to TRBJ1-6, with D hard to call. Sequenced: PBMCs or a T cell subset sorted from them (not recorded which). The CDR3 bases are TGTGCCAGCTCACCGAGCAATGGCCCCAATTCACCCCTCCACTTT. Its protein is CASSPSNGPNSPLHF.